Listed here is a single TCR beta chain. Its antigen is still unknown. The entry originates in a study of CD8 T cells in ankylosing spondylitis. Via MiXCR, TCRdb re-called the 5' RACE reads, giving one row per CDR3 protein. The sample holds 200,000 to 250,000 distinct CDR3 sequences, approximately 20% seen once. Whole-study results and caveats: A TCR beta motif of several highly homologous variants appeared characteristic of ankylosing spondylitis blood.

J gave up 1 base and V 6 bases, and 7 bases lay outside the gene matches. This CDR3 is built from 16 residues. Germline assignment: CDR1 SGHAT and CDR2 FQDESV (reference sequence). V and J are TRBV11-1 and TRBJ2-2, with 8 bases lining up with TRBD1. The source of this sequence is a male donor with ankylosing spondylitis. The sample taken for sequencing was blood, either unsorted or a sorted T cell fraction (not recorded which). The CDR3, as DNA: TGTGCCAGCAGTCTCAACGGACAGGGGAACACCGGGGAGCTGTTTTTT. Translation: CASSLNGQGNTGELFF.